This T cell receptor beta chain is drawn from a study of T cells in Graves' hyperthyroidism and ophthalmopathy. The CDR3 regions of TCR beta were amplified from RNA transcripts. An initial round of RT-PCR targeting the TCR CDR3 relied on the HTBI primer set. TCRdb re-called the multiplex PCR reads through MiXCR, storing one row per CDR3 protein. Among fewer than 900,000 distinct CDR3 sequences listed, around a sixth were seen once. This clonotype was recorded at least ten times. Its target is not known. Study-level findings and limits: Most thyroid clonotypes with frequency above 0.001 were detected in blood.

Germline V CDR1 and CDR2: SGHRS, YFSETQ. Trimming removed 1 base from V and 1 base from J; junction bases left unmatched: 4. The CDR3 is 15 residues long. The sequenced material came from blood. The J gene is TRBJ1-1, the V gene TRBV5-1, with TRBD1 matching 7 bases. The clonotype was recovered from a woman aged 50 to 60 with Graves' hyperthyroidism that later progressed to Graves' ophthalmopathy. CDR3 nucleotide sequence: TGCGCCAGCAGCTTGACAGGGGTTCGGAACACTGAAGCTTTCTTT. The encoded protein is CASSLTGVRNTEAFF.